The present entry profiles one T cell receptor (beta chain) with its context. What it recognizes is unknown. The data derive from a study of blood T cells in healthy people across ages. Study as a whole: Capture by template switching was about one barcoded beta molecule per two T cells. Findings of the study overall: Diversity estimates from one million T cells were considered underestimates.

Germline V CDR1 and CDR2: SQVTM, ANQGSEA. This CDR3 spans 17 amino acids. With V trimmed by 4 bases and J by 0 bases, 9 bases remained unmatched. The second PCR ran roughly 7 to 12 cycles with a sample-barcoded 5' primer and J-beta primers. One entry per CDR3 protein results from TCRdb running MiXCR on the 5' RACE reads. Among roughly 800,000 distinct CDR3 sequences listed, 20% to 25% were seen once. The data also belong to a second study, concerning T cells of mothers and their children. That work adds: The overlap seen between related mothers and children slightly exceeded that of unrelated pairs, though not significantly.

Input material: blood. The receptor was isolated from a boy aged 10-17 years in good health. V gene TRBV29-1 combines with J gene TRBJ2-1; TRBD2 matches at 10 bases. The CDR3 DNA sequence: TGCAGCGTTGGACTAGCGGGCCCTACCAGCTCCTACAATGAGCAGTTCTTC. Translation: CSVGLAGPTSSYNEQFF.